Listed here are 21 T cell receptor beta chains from one sample, sequenced in a study of blood T cell repertoires in COVID-19. Repertoires were generated with immunoSEQ multiplex PCR, while TCRdb's copy carries only in-frame clones and drops some. This sample has around 330,000 clones, with more than 70% found just once. What was sequenced was peripheral blood. The receptors stem from a woman aged 30 to 39 with COVID-19, enrolled during active disease.

The chain links TRBV27 to TRBJ1-3, with unresolved D. Germline loops: CDR1 MNHEY, CDR2 SMNVEV (reference sequence). CDR3 length equals 17 residues. The germline V and J ends were trimmed by 5 bases and 4 bases, with 21 bases remaining between them. CDR3 in DNA: TGTGCCAGCAGTCCCACCAGAGGCCCGGGTTCCGGAAACACCATATATTTT. This gives the protein CASSPTRGPGSGNTIYF.

This clone was recorded once. The chain uses TRBV25-1 and TRBJ1-2; D gene unclear. Germline V gene data show CDR1 as MGHDK and CDR2 as SYGVNS. The CDR3 is 14 amino acids. V was trimmed by 5 bases and J by 2 bases, leaving 12 bases between them. CDR3 protein: CASSSKTGNYGYTF. The CDR3 region has the DNA TGTGCCAGCAGTTCCAAGACGGGGAACTATGGCTACACCTTC.

The chain is built from TRBV30 and TRBJ1-5; tentatively, D is TRBD1 (6 bases). V was shortened by 8 bases and J by 0 bases, with 11 bases between the two germline ends. From germline, CDR1 is GTSNPN and CDR2 SVGIG (reference sequence). The CDR3 spans 13 residues. CDR3: CAQIQGSNQPQHF. Written as DNA, the CDR3 is TGTGCCCAGATACAGGGTAGCAATCAGCCCCAGCATTTT.

V is TRBV2 and J is TRBJ2-6; no definite D call. The germline V gene has CDR1 SNHLY and CDR2 FYNNEI. The V end was cut by 5 bases, the J end by 2 bases, with 7 bases between. This CDR3 is 14 amino acids long. CDR3 nucleotide sequence: TGTGCCAGCAGTCCTTATGCTGGGGCCAACGTCCTGACTTTC. The encoded protein is CASSPYAGANVLTF.

This sequence joins TRBV19 and TRBJ1-4; D is ambiguous. This CDR3 region has 16 residues. CDR1 LNHDA and CDR2 SQIVND come from the germline V gene (reference sequence). Trimming pared 7 bases from V and 11 bases from J, leaving 26 bases between. CDR3 bases: TGTGCCAGTACCCCAACCTCGGGAGGCTTAATGAGGAAACTGTTTTTT. As protein: CASTPTSGGLMRKLFF.

A note on this clone: Different DNA sequences within this sample yield the same CDR3. This rearrangement joins TRBV5-1 to TRBJ1-6, with unresolved D. The ends were cut back, 0 bases at V and 9 bases at J, with 7 bases in the middle. This CDR3 region has 13 residues. Germline V lookup: CDR1 SGHRS, CDR2 YFSETQ. The chain's CDR3 is CASSLAGRSPLHF. For the CDR3, the DNA is TGCGCCAGCAGCTTGGCCGGTCGTTCACCCCTCCACTTT.

This clone has only one observation. The genes are TRBV27 and TRBJ1-2; D may be TRBD1 (5 bases). V was trimmed by 2 bases and J by 6 bases, leaving 10 bases between them. CDR3 length: 13 amino acids. Germline lookup yields CDR1 MNHEY and CDR2 SMNVEV (reference sequence). This chain's CDR3 is CASSLKGMDGYTF. CDR3 coding DNA: TGTGCCAGCAGTTTAAAGGGGATGGATGGCTACACCTTC.

The J gene is TRBJ1-2, the V gene TRBV29-1; 7 positions agree with TRBD1. V was clipped by 4 bases and J by 3 bases; unmatched bases: 8. The CDR3 runs 14 residues. Germline V gene lookup returns CDR1 SQVTM and CDR2 ANQGSEA. CDR3 protein: CSVAGETGDYGYTF. CDR3 nucleotide sequence: TGCAGCGTTGCAGGGGAAACAGGGGACTATGGCTACACCTTC.

The rearrangement uses TRBV11-3 and TRBJ1-1; D is unclear. The CDR3 is 17 residues long. Germline V CDR1 and CDR2: SGHNT, YENEEA. The V end lost 0 bases, the J end lost 4 bases, and 18 bases lay between the germline ends. The CDR3: CASSLDLTADQSTEAFF. The CDR3 DNA reads TGTGCCAGCAGCTTAGATTTGACGGCGGATCAGTCCACTGAAGCTTTCTTT.

In its sample, this clone was seen once. The rearrangement uses TRBV27 and TRBJ2-1; possibly TRBD1 for D (6 bases). Between the trimmed V and J ends, which lost 5 bases and 6 bases, there was a span of 11 bases. CDR1 and CDR2 from the germline V gene are MNHEY and SMNVEV (reference sequence). The CDR3 totals 13 residues. The chain's CDR3 is CASSLSRGNEQFF. The CDR3 bases are TGTGCCAGCAGTCTGTCCAGGGGCAATGAGCAGTTCTTC.

The V and J genes are TRBV6-4 and TRBJ2-1; 9 nucleotides match TRBD2. Trimming removed 6 bases from V and 8 bases from J; junction bases left unmatched: 14. This CDR3 region has 16 residues. Germline CDR1 and CDR2: MRHNA and SNTAGT. CDR3 loop: CASSGFGRGGAYEQFF. The CDR3 DNA follows: TGTGCCAGCAGCGGTTTTGGTCGCGGGGGGGCATATGAGCAGTTCTTC.

This chain joins TRBV18 and TRBJ2-5, with 11 nucleotides matching TRBD2. Germline V gives CDR1 KGHSH, CDR2 LQKENI. This CDR3 is built from 14 residues. V gave up 4 bases and J gave up 3 bases; unmatched junction bases: 1. CDR3 nucleotides: TGTGCCAGCTCACGACTAGCGGGGAAAGAGACCCAGTACTTC. Translating gives CASSRLAGKETQYF.

The chain links TRBV11-2 to TRBJ2-3; no firm D call. Trimming shortened V by 6 bases and J by 0 bases, and 13 bases separated the two germline ends. The CDR3 length is 15 residues. Germline loops: CDR1 SGHAT, CDR2 FQNNGV. The CDR3 coding sequence is TGTGCCAGCAGGGTGTGGGCAGCAAGCACAGATACGCAGTATTTT. It specifies CASRVWAASTDTQYF.

The CDR3 DNA follows: TGTGCCAGCAGCTTCGGGACAGATACGCAGTATTTT. It is translated as CASSFGTDTQYF. The chain joins TRBV7-9 to TRBJ2-3; D uncertain. CDR3 size: 12 residues. Trimming took 3 bases from V and 3 from J, leaving 4 bases between them. Germline CDR1 and CDR2: SEHNR and FQNEAQ (reference sequence).

The V gene is TRBV19, the J gene TRBJ2-7, with TRBD1 matching over 8 bases. The CDR3 totals 15 residues. The J segment lost 1 base and the V segment lost 3 bases, leaving 5 bases of the junction unmatched. From germline, CDR1 is LNHDA and CDR2 SQIVND (reference sequence). The CDR3 sequence: CASSIADRGSYEQYF. As DNA, the CDR3 is TGTGCCAGTAGTATCGCAGACAGGGGATCCTACGAGCAGTACTTC.

The chain is built from TRBV4-3 and TRBJ1-4; no firm D call. The germline gives CDR1 LGHNA, CDR2 YSLEER. Trimming stripped 0 bases from V and 2 bases from J, with 10 bases between. This CDR3 region has 16 residues. This CDR3 reads CASSQETEGTNEKLFF. The CDR3 DNA reads TGCGCCAGCAGCCAAGAGACGGAGGGCACTAATGAAAAACTGTTTTTT.

This CDR3 reads CASGPSGGADTQYF. The CDR3 DNA reads as TGTGCCAGCGGCCCTAGCGGGGGGGCAGATACGCAGTATTTT. This chain joins TRBV6-5 and TRBJ2-3; 12 positions match TRBD2. Germline V gene sequence: CDR1 MNHEY, CDR2 SVGAGI. This CDR3 contains 14 residues. V trimming: 8 bases; J trimming: 4 bases; junction bases outside the gene matches: 4.

The J gene is TRBJ2-1, the V gene TRBV2, with no clear D. V was shortened by 4 bases and J by 9 bases, with 10 bases between the two germline ends. Germline V gene lookup returns CDR1 SNHLY and CDR2 FYNNEI. The CDR3 is made up of 12 amino acids. CDR3 amino acids: CASSVRVAEQFF. Here the CDR3 DNA reads TGTGCCAGCAGTGTCCGGGTTGCTGAGCAGTTCTTC.

The chain carries TRBV11-2 and TRBJ2-5; the D gene is possibly TRBD2 (6 bases). Between the trimmed V and J ends, which lost 5 bases and 5 bases, there was a span of 21 bases. This CDR3 contains 16 residues. The germline V gene has CDR1 SGHAT and CDR2 FQNNGV. The CDR3 DNA sequence: TGTGCCAGCAGCCAAATGCTTGGGGGGTTCGTCGAGACCCAGTACTTC. Its translation is CASSQMLGGFVETQYF. The full variable domain, rest sourced from reference TRBV11-2 and TRBJ2-5, is EAGVAQSPRYKIIEKRQSVAFWCNPISGHATLYWYQQILGQGPKLLIQFQNNGVVDDSQLPKDRFSAERLKGVDSTLKIQPAKLEDSAVYLCASSQMLGGFVETQYFGPGTRLLVL.

The chain is built from TRBV3-1 (or the pseudogene TRBV3-2) and TRBJ2-1; D call uncertain. The V gene lost 2 bases and the J gene lost 15 bases, with 14 bases spanning the gap. CDR1 is LGHDT, CDR2 YNNKEL, per germline (reference sequence). The CDR3 has 12 amino acids. The CDR3 loop reads CASSQRGPDRFF. The CDR3 region has the DNA TGTGCCAGCAGCCAACGTGGGCCAGATCGGTTCTTC.

This chain connects TRBV6-5 to TRBJ1-2; D may be TRBD1 (5 bases). This CDR3 is built from 13 residues. V was trimmed by 5 bases and J by 2 bases, leaving 9 bases between them. The germline V gene encodes CDR1 MNHEY and CDR2 SVGAGI. The DNA for the CDR3 is TGTGCCAGCAGTCCGACAGAAAACTATGGCTACACCTTC. It is translated as CASSPTENYGYTF.